These T cell receptor beta chains were read from a single sample in a study of graft-versus-host responses after intestinal transplantation. Clones were read by immunoSEQ multiplex PCR, and TCRdb kept only the in-frame ones, dropping some. The sample consists of 15,000 to 20,000 clones, about 93% of them appearing once. Sample: PBMCs, taken roughly 390 days after transplant. The source of these receptors is a human patient who received an intestinal transplant, so some T cells may come from the graft donor. The CDR3 runs from the conserved cysteine through the conserved F or W. Each record gives: CDR3 length, clone size, V gene, J gene, D gene, CDR3 protein, CDR3 DNA. A D gene is named only where the DNA matches it firmly. The size of a clone is reported for some rows only, either as once, few or many, or as a class for expanded clones.

13	few	TRBV6-1	TRBJ1-1	-	CASSEGAHTEAFF	TGTGCCAGCAGTGAGGGGGCGCACACTGAAGCTTTCTTT
14	-	TRBV12-5	TRBJ2-5	TRBD1	CASGPDRAAETQYF	TGTGCTAGTGGTCCGGACAGGGCCGCCGAGACCCAGTACTTC
15	-	TRBV6-5	TRBJ1-2	-	CASSYSRGYNYGYTF	TGTGCCAGCAGTTACTCAAGGGGCTATAACTATGGCTACACCTTC
16	-	TRBV21-1	TRBJ2-6	-	CASSKAGLSGANVLTF	TGTGCCAGCAGCAAAGCTGGACTCTCTGGGGCCAACGTCCTGACTTTC
15	-	TRBV19	TRBJ2-1	TRBD2	CASSLLAGGYNEQFF	TGTGCCAGTAGTTTATTAGCGGGAGGGTACAATGAGCAGTTCTTC
11	-	TRBV7-6	TRBJ2-7	-	CASSSAYEQYF	TGTGCCAGCAGCTCAGCCTACGAGCAGTACTTC
15	-	TRBV28	TRBJ2-3	-	CASSLVTSFTDTQYF	TGTGCCAGCAGTTTAGTAACTTCATTCACAGATACGCAGTATTTT
15	-	TRBV16	TRBJ2-7	TRBD2	CASSMLPTSGDEQYF	TGTGCCAGCAGCATGCTTCCGACTAGCGGGGACGAGCAGTACTTC
12	-	TRBV7-2	TRBJ2-7	-	CASSYVGDEQYF	TGTGCCAGCAGCTATGTGGGAGACGAGCAGTACTTC
16	-	TRBV15	TRBJ1-1	-	CATSRGAGNGKTEAFF	TGTGCCACCAGCAGAGGGGCGGGTAACGGGAAAACTGAAGCTTTCTTT
18	-	TRBV5-1	TRBJ2-3	TRBD2	CASSQGLAGGDLTDTQYF	TGCGCCAGCAGCCAGGGACTAGCGGGAGGGGATTTGACAGATACGCAGTATTTT
13	-	TRBV2	TRBJ1-6	-	CASVGGWESPLHF	TGTGCCAGCGTGGGGGGGTGGGAATCACCCCTCCACTTT
12	-	TRBV6-1	TRBJ1-1	-	CASSVWDTEAFF	TGTGCCAGCAGTGTCTGGGACACTGAAGCTTTCTTT
13	-	TRBV10-1	TRBJ1-3	-	CASRPGSGNTIYF	TGCGCCAGCAGGCCGGGGAGTGGAAACACCATATATTTT
15	-	TRBV7-9	TRBJ2-7	-	CASSKTDSLGREQYF	TGTGCCAGCAGTAAGACGGATTCCCTCGGACGCGAGCAGTACTTC
14	-	TRBV6-1	TRBJ2-3	-	CASSRPKGTDTQYF	TGTGCCAGCAGTCGCCCAAAGGGAACAGATACGCAGTATTTT
15	-	TRBV18	TRBJ2-7	TRBD1	CASSSRQGVLYEQYF	TGTGCCAGCTCATCACGACAGGGGGTTTTATACGAGCAGTACTTC
13	-	TRBV11-3	TRBJ1-1	-	CASSLRANTEAFF	TGTGCCAGCAGCTTAAGAGCGAACACTGAAGCTTTCTTT
15	-	TRBV5-1	TRBJ2-1	-	CASSLAGISYNEQFF	TGCGCCAGCAGCTTGGCGGGGATATCCTACAATGAGCAGTTCTTC
17	-	TRBV7-3	TRBJ2-1	TRBD2	CASSSSPTSGSYNEQFF	TGTGCCAGCAGCTCGAGCCCGACTAGCGGGAGCTACAATGAGCAGTTCTTC
15	-	TRBV6-6	TRBJ1-2	TRBD1	CASSSPGQGLYGYTF	TGTGCCAGCAGTTCGCCGGGACAGGGGCTCTATGGCTACACCTTC
14	-	TRBV7-9	TRBJ1-5	TRBD1	CASSSGQGGQPQHF	TGTGCCAGCAGCTCGGGACAGGGGGGTCAGCCCCAGCATTTT
20	-	TRBV9	TRBJ2-6	TRBD2	CASRDPGRGRGGSGANVLTF	TGTGCCAGCAGAGACCCGGGTCGCGGTCGGGGGGGCTCTGGGGCCAACGTCCTGACTTTC
11	-	TRBV12-5	TRBJ1-2	-	CASGYHYGYTF	TGTGCTAGTGGTTACCACTATGGCTACACCTTC
16	-	TRBV11-2	TRBJ1-3	-	CASSQDRKSSGNTIYF	TGTGCCAGCAGCCAAGACAGGAAGAGCTCTGGAAACACCATATATTTT
15	-	TRBV4-2	TRBJ2-5	-	CASSQDPGREETQYF	TGTGCCAGCAGCCAAGATCCAGGTAGAGAAGAGACCCAGTACTTC
16	-	TRBV5-1	TRBJ1-1	TRBD1	CASSLGGAQGTTEAFF	TGCGCCAGCAGCTTGGGAGGGGCACAGGGGACCACTGAAGCTTTCTTT
13	-	TRBV6-1	TRBJ2-7	-	CASSQGGGYEQYF	TGTGCCAGCAGTCAAGGAGGGGGCTACGAGCAGTACTTC
14	-	TRBV9	TRBJ1-2	-	CASSVEREDYGYTF	TGTGCCAGCAGCGTAGAGAGGGAGGACTATGGCTACACCTTC
17	-	TRBV4-1	TRBJ1-4	-	CASSQDLGDPTNEKLFF	TGCGCCAGCAGCCAAGATCTAGGAGACCCAACTAATGAAAAACTGTTTTTT
17	-	TRBV25-1	TRBJ2-5	TRBD2	CASSEFTPSGRLETQYF	TGTGCCAGCAGTGAATTTACCCCTAGCGGGAGACTGGAGACCCAGTACTTC
15	few	TRBV6-4	TRBJ2-3	TRBD1	CASSDGTGGTDTQYF	TGTGCCAGCAGTGACGGGACAGGGGGCACAGATACGCAGTATTTT
12	-	TRBV6-6	TRBJ2-7	-	CASSFSRDEQYF	TGTGCCAGCAGTTTCTCAAGGGACGAGCAGTACTTC
14	once	TRBV7-9	TRBJ2-5	-	CASSWGADPETQYF	TGTGCCAGCAGCTGGGGGGCCGACCCGGAGACCCAGTACTTC
15	-	TRBV5-6	TRBJ2-7	-	CASSLGLLRGYEQYF	TGTGCCAGCAGCTTGGGTTTACTACGGGGCTACGAGCAGTACTTC
15	-	TRBV18	TRBJ2-1	-	CASSPERVSYNEQFF	TGTGCCAGCTCACCGGAAAGGGTCTCCTACAATGAGCAGTTCTTC
16	-	TRBV14	TRBJ2-5	TRBD2	CASSQYLLAGGETQYF	TGTGCCAGCAGCCAATACCTCCTAGCGGGGGGAGAGACCCAGTACTTC
12	-	TRBV2	TRBJ2-5	TRBD1	CASRQGAETQYF	TGTGCCAGCAGACAGGGGGCAGAGACCCAGTACTTC
13	-	TRBV2	TRBJ2-7	-	CASKGPPAYEQYF	TGTGCCAGCAAGGGCCCACCAGCCTACGAGCAGTACTTC
15	-	TRBV5-1	TRBJ2-7	-	CASSLQGGGGYEQYF	TGCGCCAGCAGCTTGCAGGGGGGGGGAGGATACGAGCAGTACTTC
12	-	TRBV6-1	TRBJ1-1	-	CASSRMTTEAFF	TGTGCCAGCAGCCGTATGACCACTGAAGCTTTCTTT
14	few	TRBV2	TRBJ1-1	-	CASSEVGGWEIAFF	TGTGCCAGCAGTGAAGTTGGAGGGTGGGAGATAGCTTTCTTT